The T cell receptor beta chain under discussion was sequenced for a study of T cell repertoires in cytomegalovirus infection. Background on the study: Evidence of both CMV infection and a matching HLA type came from public TCR beta signatures.

TCRdb analysed the reads with MiXCR anew, one entry per CDR3 protein. The sample lists roughly 230,000 distinct CDR3 sequences; over 20% were seen once. With respect to this clonotype: Its antigen is undetermined.

Study-wide points: HLA-C-restricted CMV clonotypes gave the most frequent clonotype in two of eight donors.

The sequencing input was CD8+ T cells from PBMCs. This receptor was taken from a human donor in good health (CMV status not recorded). Some clones in this sample may be carry-over from other donors' samples.

This CDR3 is CAGKTASTDTQYF. For the CDR3, the DNA is TGTGCCGGAAAGACAGCTAGCACAGATACGCAGTATTTT. The chain uses TRBV28 and TRBJ2-3, with D possibly being TRBD1 (5 bases). Per germline, CDR1 MDHEN and CDR2 SYDVKM. V was pared by 11 bases and J by 0 bases, with 12 bases between. The CDR3 is 13 amino acids. Supplemented by reference TRBV28 and TRBJ2-3, the full variable domain reads DVKVTQSSRYLVKRTGEKVFLECVQDMDHENMFWYRQDPGLGLRLIYFSYDVKMKEKGDIPEGYSVSREKKERFSLILESASTNQTSMYLCAGKTASTDTQYFGPGTRLTVL.